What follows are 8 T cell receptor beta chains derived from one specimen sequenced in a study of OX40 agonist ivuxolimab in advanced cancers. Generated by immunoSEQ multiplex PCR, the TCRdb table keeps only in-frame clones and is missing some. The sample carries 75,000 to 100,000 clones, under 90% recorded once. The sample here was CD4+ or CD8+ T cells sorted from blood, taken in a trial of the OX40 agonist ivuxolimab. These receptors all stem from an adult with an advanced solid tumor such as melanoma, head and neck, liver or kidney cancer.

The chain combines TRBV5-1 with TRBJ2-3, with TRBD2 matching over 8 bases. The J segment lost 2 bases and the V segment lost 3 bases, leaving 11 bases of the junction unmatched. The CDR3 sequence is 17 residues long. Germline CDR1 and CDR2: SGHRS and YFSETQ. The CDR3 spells CASSSTGLVRSTDTQYF. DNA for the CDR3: TGCGCCAGCAGCTCAACGGGACTAGTAAGGTCCACAGATACGCAGTATTTT.

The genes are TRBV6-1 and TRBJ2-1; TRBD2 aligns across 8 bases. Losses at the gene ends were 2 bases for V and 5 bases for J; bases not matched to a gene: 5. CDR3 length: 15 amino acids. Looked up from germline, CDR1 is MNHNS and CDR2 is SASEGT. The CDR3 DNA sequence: TGTGCCAGCAGTGAACTGTTCGGGAGGGACAATGAGCAGTTCTTC. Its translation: CASSELFGRDNEQFF.

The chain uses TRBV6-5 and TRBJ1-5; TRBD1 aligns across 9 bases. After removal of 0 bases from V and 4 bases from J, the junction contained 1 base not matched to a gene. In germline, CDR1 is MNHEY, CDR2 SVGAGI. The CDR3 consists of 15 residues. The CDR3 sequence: CASSYSGTGNQPQHF. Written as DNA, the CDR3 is TGTGCCAGCAGTTACTCTGGGACAGGGAATCAGCCCCAGCATTTT.

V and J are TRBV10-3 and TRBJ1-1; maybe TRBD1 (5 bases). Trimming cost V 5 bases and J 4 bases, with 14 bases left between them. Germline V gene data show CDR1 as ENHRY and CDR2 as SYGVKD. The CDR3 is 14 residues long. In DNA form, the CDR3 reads TGTGCCATCAGTCCGCAGGGAGAAGGCACTGAAGCTTTCTTT. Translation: CAISPQGEGTEAFF.

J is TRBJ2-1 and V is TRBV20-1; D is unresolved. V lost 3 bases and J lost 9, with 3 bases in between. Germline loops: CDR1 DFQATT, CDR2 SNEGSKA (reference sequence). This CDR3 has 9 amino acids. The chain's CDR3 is CSASREQFF. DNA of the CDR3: TGCAGTGCTAGTCGTGAGCAGTTCTTC.

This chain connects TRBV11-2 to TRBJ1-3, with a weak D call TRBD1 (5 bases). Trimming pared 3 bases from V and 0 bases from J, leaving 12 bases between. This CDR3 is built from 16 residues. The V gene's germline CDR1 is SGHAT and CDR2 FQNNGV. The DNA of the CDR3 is TGTGCCAGCAGCTTTCGCGGGACCTTCTCTGGAAACACCATATATTTT. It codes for CASSFRGTFSGNTIYF.

This chain's CDR3 is CASSYQGNSGNTIYF. As DNA, the CDR3 is TGTGCCAGCAGTTACCAGGGGAACTCTGGAAACACCATATATTTT. The V and J genes are TRBV6-5 and TRBJ1-3, with D perhaps TRBD1 (6 bases). The CDR3 contains 15 residues. V lost 2 bases to trimming and J lost 0 bases, with 8 bases between them. The V gene's germline CDR1 is MNHEY and CDR2 SVGAGI.

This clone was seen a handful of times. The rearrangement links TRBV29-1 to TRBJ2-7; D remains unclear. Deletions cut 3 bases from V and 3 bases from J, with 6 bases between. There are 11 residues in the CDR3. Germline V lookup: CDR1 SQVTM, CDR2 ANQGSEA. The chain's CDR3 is CSVDGNYEQYF. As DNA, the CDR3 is TGCAGCGTTGATGGTAACTACGAGCAGTACTTC.